This T cell receptor beta chain came from a study of cytomegalovirus exposure and HLA in healthy donors (dated by TCRdb to 2017 to 2019). Background for the entire study: According to a later analysis, the roughly 130 validation repertoires were produced on the same platform as the 666 repertoires of the first cohort. Besides the first cohort of 666 subjects, a separate validation cohort made up of 90 to 150 different subjects was used. The aim of the study was to test whether cataloging public T cell receptors could identify signatures of past pathogen exposure. The study combined high-throughput TCR immunosequencing, statistical association of individual TCRs with disease status, and machine learning to predict cytomegalovirus infection status.

Reading from cysteine to phenylalanine, the CDR3 counts 17 amino acids. CDR3 DNA only is kept here, 51 bases in frame from base 1. The junction shows trimming of 0 bases on V and 1 base on J, plus 15 bases between the germline ends. The germline V gene specifies MGHRA as CDR1 and YSYEKL as CDR2. On this clone: Its binding antigen is unknown. The sample holds no much larger clone one base away, and base qualities are not on file.

Libraries were prepared through the immunoSEQ multiplex PCR assay. Per the original workflow: A statistical classification framework was developed to diagnose cytomegalovirus status using the catalog of TCR beta chain sequences. The table comes from immuneACCESS by way of TCRdb, which keeps in-frame sequences with V and J called. Part of the clones is missing from these tables; in studies checked, under half for an unresolved V gene and the rest for unknown reasons. V and J calls and clone size are given by that table; D and trimming were obtained from the DNA. The sample table contains 150,000 to 200,000 clones; only one count was recorded for roughly 84% of them. The biggest ten clones account for 9.5% to 13% of the sample. Separate from the approximately 670-subject first cohort, the validation cohort of some 130 subjects was the group to which the donors belonged. Here is what the overall study found, with its caveats: A later analysis had no HLA typing for the validation cohort, so co-occurrence there was scored across all 120 repertoires. A later analysis found that TCRs clustered in the first cohort also tended to co-occur in the roughly 120 validation repertoires, with 90% to 95% of cluster scores above 0. In both the original and validation cohorts, the classifier was reported to diagnose cytomegalovirus status with high specificity and sensitivity. According to the authors, the approach could potentially be generalized to other disease states and immunological phenotypes. Most TCR sequences were observed very rarely across donors, whereas some public TCRs were present in many individuals. In vitro tests confirmed that a few of the cytomegalovirus-associated TCR beta chains recognize cytomegalovirus antigens. In the study, some 180 TCR beta chains were listed as associated with cytomegalovirus.

The sequence is built from TRBV4-1 and TRBJ2-5; a weak D assignment points to TRBD2 (7 bases agree). The receptor's source is a man aged 30 to 45 in good health and CMV-seropositive. Sequencing input: PBMCs. The nucleotides read TGCGCCAGCAGCCAAGAGGTAGGGGGAGGGCGCCAAGAGACCCAGTACTTC. This translates into CASSQEVGGGRQETQYF.